This TCR beta chain was profiled in a study of blood T cell repertoires in COVID-19. Overall study context: In each case, the material was cDNA or gDNA derived from T cells, B-cell-depleted T cells, or PBMCs.

Generated by immunoSEQ multiplex PCR, the TCRdb table keeps only in-frame clones and is missing some. The table has 250,000 to 300,000 clones, about 88% seen once. The CDR3 is made up of 15 amino acids. J lost 1 base, V lost 3 bases, and 3 bases had no gene match. CDR1 and CDR2 (germline): MNHEY, SMNVEV (reference sequence). Source material: peripheral blood. This sequence originates from a woman aged 35 to 49 who had recovered from COVID-19. This chain connects TRBV27 to TRBJ1-5, with 7 bases aligning to TRBD1. CDR3 nucleotides: TGTGCCAGCAGTTTCCGGACAGGCAGCAATCAGCCCCAGCATTTT. It translates to CASSFRTGSNQPQHF.